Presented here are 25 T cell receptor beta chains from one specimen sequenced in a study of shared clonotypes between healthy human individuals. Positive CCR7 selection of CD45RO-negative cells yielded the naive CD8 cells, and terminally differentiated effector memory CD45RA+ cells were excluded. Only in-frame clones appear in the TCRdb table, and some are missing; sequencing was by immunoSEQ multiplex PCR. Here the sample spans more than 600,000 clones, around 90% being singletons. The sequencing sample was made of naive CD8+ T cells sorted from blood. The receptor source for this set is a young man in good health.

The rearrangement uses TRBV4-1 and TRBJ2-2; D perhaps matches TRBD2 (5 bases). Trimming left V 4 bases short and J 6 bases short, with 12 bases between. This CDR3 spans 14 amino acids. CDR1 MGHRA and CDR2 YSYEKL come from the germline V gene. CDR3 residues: CASSRVGEAGELFF. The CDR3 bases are TGCGCCAGCAGCCGGGTGGGAGAGGCCGGGGAGCTGTTTTTT.

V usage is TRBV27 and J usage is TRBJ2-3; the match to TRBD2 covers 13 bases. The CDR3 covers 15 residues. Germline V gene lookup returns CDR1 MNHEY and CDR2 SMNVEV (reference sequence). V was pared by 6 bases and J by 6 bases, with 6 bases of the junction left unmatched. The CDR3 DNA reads TGTGCCAGCAGGACTAGCGGGAGGTCTTTGGATACGCAGTATTTT. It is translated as CASRTSGRSLDTQYF.

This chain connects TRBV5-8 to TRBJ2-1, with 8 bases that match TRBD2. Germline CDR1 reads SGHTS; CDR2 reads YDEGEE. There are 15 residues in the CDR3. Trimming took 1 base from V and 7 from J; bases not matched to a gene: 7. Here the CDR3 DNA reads TGTGCCAGCAGCTTGTTATTGGGACTAGAGAATGAGCAGTTCTTC. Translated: CASSLLLGLENEQFF.

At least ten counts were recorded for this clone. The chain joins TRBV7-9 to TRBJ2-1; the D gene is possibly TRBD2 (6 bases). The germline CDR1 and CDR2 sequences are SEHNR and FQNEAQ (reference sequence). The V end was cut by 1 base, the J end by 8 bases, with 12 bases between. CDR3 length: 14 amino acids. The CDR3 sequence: CASSLGLGGDEQFF. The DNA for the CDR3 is TGTGCCAGCAGCTTAGGCCTCGGCGGGGATGAGCAGTTCTTC.

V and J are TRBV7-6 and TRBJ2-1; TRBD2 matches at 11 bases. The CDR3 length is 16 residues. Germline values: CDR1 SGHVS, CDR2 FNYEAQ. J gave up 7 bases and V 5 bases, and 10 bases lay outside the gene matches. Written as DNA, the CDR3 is TGTGCCAGCAGCCCGGGACTAGCGGCGGGGGGGAATGAGCAGTTCTTC. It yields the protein CASSPGLAAGGNEQFF.

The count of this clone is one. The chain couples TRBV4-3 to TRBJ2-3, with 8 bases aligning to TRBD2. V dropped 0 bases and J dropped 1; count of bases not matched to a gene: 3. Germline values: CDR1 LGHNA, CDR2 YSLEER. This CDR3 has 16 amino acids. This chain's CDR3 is CASSQDLAGRTDTQYF. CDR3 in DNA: TGCGCCAGCAGCCAAGATCTAGCGGGTCGCACAGATACGCAGTATTTT.

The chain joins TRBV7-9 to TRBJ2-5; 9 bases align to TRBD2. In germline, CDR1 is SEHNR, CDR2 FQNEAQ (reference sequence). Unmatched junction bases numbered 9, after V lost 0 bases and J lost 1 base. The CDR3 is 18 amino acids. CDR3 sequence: CASSLAASGMGIQETQYF. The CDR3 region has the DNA TGTGCCAGCAGCTTAGCGGCTAGCGGGATGGGGATCCAAGAGACCCAGTACTTC.

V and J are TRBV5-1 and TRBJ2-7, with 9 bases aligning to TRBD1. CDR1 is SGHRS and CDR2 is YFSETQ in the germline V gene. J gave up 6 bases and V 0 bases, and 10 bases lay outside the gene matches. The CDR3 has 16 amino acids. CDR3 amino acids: CASSLDRDRASGEQYF. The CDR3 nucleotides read TGCGCCAGCAGCTTGGATAGGGACAGGGCATCGGGCGAGCAGTACTTC.

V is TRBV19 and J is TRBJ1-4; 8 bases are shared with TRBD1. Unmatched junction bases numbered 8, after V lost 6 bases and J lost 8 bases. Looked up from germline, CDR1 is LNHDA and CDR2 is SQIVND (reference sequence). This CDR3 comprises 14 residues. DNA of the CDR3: TGTGCCAGTAGCCGCGACAGGGGCTTCGAAAAACTGTTTTTT. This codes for CASSRDRGFEKLFF.

In DNA form, the CDR3 reads TGCGCCAGCAGTGAGTTGATGACAGAAGTAGCCAAAAACATTCAGTACTTC. It is translated as CASSELMTEVAKNIQYF. This sequence joins TRBV10-2 and TRBJ2-4, with D possibly TRBD1 on 5 matching bases. Trimming cost V 1 base and J 0 bases, with 13 bases left between them. This CDR3 has 17 residues. Germline V gene sequence: CDR1 WSHSY, CDR2 SAAADI.

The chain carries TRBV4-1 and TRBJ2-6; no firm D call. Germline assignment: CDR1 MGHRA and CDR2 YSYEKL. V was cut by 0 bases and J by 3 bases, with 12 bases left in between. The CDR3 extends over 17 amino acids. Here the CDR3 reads CASSQDLTPRGANVLTF. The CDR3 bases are TGCGCCAGCAGCCAAGATCTGACACCCCGTGGGGCCAACGTCCTGACTTTC.

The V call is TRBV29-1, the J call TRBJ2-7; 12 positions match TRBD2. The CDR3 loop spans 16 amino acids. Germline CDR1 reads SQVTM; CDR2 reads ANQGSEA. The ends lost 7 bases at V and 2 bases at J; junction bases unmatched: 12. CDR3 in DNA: TGCAGCGCTAAGGGGGGGGCTAGCGGGAGGGCCTACGAGCAGTACTTC. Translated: CSAKGGASGRAYEQYF.

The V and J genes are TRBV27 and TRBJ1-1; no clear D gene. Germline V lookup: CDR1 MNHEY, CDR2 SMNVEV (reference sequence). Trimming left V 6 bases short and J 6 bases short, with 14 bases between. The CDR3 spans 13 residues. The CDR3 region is CASSLARGAEAFF. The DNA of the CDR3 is TGTGCCAGCAGCTTGGCCCGGGGAGCTGAAGCTTTCTTT.

CDR3 in amino acids: CASRQWDRDTGELFF. Written as DNA, the CDR3 is TGTGCCAGCAGGCAGTGGGACAGGGACACCGGGGAGCTGTTTTTT. J is TRBJ2-2 and V is TRBV7-6, with TRBD1 matching over 9 bases. The V gene end was trimmed by 6 bases and the J gene end by 3 bases; junction bases not matched to a gene: 5. The V gene's germline CDR1 is SGHVS and CDR2 FNYEAQ. CDR3 length equals 15 residues.

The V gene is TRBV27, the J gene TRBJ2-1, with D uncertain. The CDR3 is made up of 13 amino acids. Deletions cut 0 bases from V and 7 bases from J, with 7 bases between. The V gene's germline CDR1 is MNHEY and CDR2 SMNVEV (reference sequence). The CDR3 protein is CASSLSSWNEQFF. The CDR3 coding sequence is TGTGCCAGCAGTTTATCCTCATGGAATGAGCAGTTCTTC.

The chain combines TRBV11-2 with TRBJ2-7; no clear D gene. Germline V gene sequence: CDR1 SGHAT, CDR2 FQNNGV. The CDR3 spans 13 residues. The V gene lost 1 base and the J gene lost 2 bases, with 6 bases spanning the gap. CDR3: CASSLGRPYEQYF. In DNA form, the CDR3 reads TGTGCCAGCAGCTTAGGGAGACCCTACGAGCAGTACTTC.

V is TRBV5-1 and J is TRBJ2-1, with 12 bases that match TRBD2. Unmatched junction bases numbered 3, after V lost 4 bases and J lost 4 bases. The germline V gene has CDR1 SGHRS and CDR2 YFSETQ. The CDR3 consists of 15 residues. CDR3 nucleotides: TGCGCCAGCAGCATCGGGACTAGCGGGTACAATGAGCAGTTCTTC. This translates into CASSIGTSGYNEQFF. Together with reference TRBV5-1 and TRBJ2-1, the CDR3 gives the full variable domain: KAGVTQTPRYLIKTRGQQVTLSCSPISGHRSVSWYQQTPGQGLQFLFEYFSETQRNKGNFPGRFSGRQFSNSRSEMNVSTLELGDSALYLCASSIGTSGYNEQFFGPGTRLTVL.

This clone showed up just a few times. CDR3 bases: TGTGCCAGCCTGGGACAGAGGACTGAAGCTTTCTTT. Amino acid sequence: CASLGQRTEAFF. The chain combines TRBV13 with TRBJ1-1; 7 nucleotides align to TRBD1. V gave up 8 bases and J gave up 5 bases; unmatched junction bases: 5. This CDR3 has 12 amino acids. Germline V gene lookup returns CDR1 PRHDT and CDR2 FYEKMQ (reference sequence).

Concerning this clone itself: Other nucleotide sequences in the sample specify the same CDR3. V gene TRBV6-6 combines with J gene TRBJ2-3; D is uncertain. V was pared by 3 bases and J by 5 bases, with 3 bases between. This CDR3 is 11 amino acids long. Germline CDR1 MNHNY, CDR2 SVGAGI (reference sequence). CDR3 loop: CASSYGDTQYF. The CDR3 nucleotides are TGTGCCAGCAGTTATGGAGATACGCAGTATTTT.

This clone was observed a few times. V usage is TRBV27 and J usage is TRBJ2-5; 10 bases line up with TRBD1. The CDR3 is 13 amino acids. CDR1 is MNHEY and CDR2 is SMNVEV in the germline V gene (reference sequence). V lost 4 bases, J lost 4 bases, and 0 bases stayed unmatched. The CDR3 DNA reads TGTGCCAGCAGTTGGGACAGGGGAGAGACCCAGTACTTC. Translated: CASSWDRGETQYF.

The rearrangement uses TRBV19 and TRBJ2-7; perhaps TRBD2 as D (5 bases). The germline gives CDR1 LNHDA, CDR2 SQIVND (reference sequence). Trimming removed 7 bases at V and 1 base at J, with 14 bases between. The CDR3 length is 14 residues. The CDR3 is CASKTGEGSYEQYF. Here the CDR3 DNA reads TGTGCCAGTAAGACCGGAGAGGGTTCCTACGAGCAGTACTTC.

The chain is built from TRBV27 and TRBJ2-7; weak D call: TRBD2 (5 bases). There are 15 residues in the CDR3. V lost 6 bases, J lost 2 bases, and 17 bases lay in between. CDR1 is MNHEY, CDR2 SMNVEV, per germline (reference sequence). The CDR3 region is CASRVRGPGTYEQYF. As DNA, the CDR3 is TGTGCCAGCAGAGTCCGAGGGCCCGGGACCTACGAGCAGTACTTC.

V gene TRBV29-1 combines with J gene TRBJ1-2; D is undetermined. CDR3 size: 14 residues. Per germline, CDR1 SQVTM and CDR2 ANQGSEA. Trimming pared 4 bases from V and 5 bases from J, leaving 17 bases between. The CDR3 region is CSVVFPGLGYGYTF. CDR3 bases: TGCAGCGTTGTCTTCCCGGGCTTGGGGTATGGCTACACCTTC.

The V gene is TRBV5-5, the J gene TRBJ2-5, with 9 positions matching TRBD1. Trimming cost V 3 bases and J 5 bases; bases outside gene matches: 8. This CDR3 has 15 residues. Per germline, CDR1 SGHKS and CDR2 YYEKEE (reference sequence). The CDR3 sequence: CASSYLDRGRETQYF. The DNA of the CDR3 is TGTGCCAGCAGCTACCTAGACAGGGGGAGGGAGACCCAGTACTTC.

CDR3 protein: CASSLDGADLTFYEQYF. In DNA form, the CDR3 reads TGTGCCAGCAGTTTAGACGGAGCAGATCTAACCTTCTACGAGCAGTACTTC. The gene calls are TRBV27 and TRBJ2-7, with unresolved D. This CDR3 is 17 amino acids long. In germline, CDR1 is MNHEY, CDR2 SMNVEV (reference sequence). The germline V and J ends were trimmed by 2 bases and 3 bases, with 20 bases remaining between them.